This is a list of T cell receptor beta chains from one sample in a study of blood T cell repertoires in COVID-19. Clones were sequenced by immunoSEQ multiplex PCR, and TCRdb holds only the in-frame ones, with some missing. The table records 190,000 or so clones, approximately 91% of them present only once. The sample consisted of peripheral blood. These receptors were collected from a man aged 35-49 years with acute or convalescent COVID-19. The CDR3 runs from the conserved cysteine through the conserved F or W. Each record gives: J gene, D gene, CDR3 length, clone size, V gene, CDR3 protein, CDR3 DNA. D genes are given only for firm matches. Clone size is shown for a subset of rows, as once, few, many or a class of expanded clone.

TRBJ1-3 | . | 17 | once | TRBV9 | CASSVHQQGHSGNTIYF | TGTGCCAGCAGCGTCCATCAACAGGGACACTCTGGAAACACCATATATTTT
TRBJ1-2 | . | 16 | . | TRBV10-3 | CAISESAPGVRRGYTF | TGTGCCATCAGTGAATCAGCCCCCGGGGTTCGTCGTGGCTACACCTTC
TRBJ1-3 | . | 16 | . | TRBV27 | CASSLLGGSTGNTIYF | TGTGCCAGCAGTTTATTGGGGGGATCTACTGGAAACACCATATATTTT
TRBJ2-1 | TRBD1 | 16 | . | TRBV6-1 | CASSDRGTGRYNEQFF | TGTGCCAGCAGTGATAGGGGGACAGGGCGATACAATGAGCAGTTCTTC
TRBJ2-1 | . | 12 | . | TRBV27 | CASSPRGGEQFF | TGTGCCAGCAGTCCCAGGGGTGGGGAGCAGTTCTTC
TRBJ2-7 | . | 14 | . | TRBV6-5 | CASTNSGSGYEQYF | TGTGCCAGCACCAACTCCGGGAGCGGATACGAGCAGTACTTC
TRBJ1-5 | TRBD1 | 14 | . | TRBV7-6 | CASSLETGDQPQHF | TGTGCCAGCAGCTTAGAGACAGGGGACCAGCCCCAGCATTTT
TRBJ2-1 | . | 17 | . | TRBV3-1/TRBV3-2 | CASSPVSGGSWGNEQFF | TGTGCCAGCAGCCCCGTCAGTGGGGGGAGCTGGGGGAATGAGCAGTTCTTC
TRBJ2-6 | . | 16 | . | TRBV7-9 | CASSLPWAAGANVLTF | TGTGCCAGCAGCCTCCCCTGGGCAGCTGGGGCCAACGTCCTGACTTTC
TRBJ2-7 | TRBD1 | 13 | . | TRBV6-5 | CASSPTGLREQYF | TGTGCCAGCAGCCCGACAGGGCTCAGGGAGCAGTACTTC
TRBJ1-1 | . | 15 | . | TRBV6-1 | CASSEFPGVNTEAFF | TGTGCCAGCAGTGAATTTCCAGGGGTGAACACTGAAGCTTTCTTT
TRBJ2-3 | TRBD2 | 17 | few | TRBV5-1 | CASSPGVLAGGPDTQYF | TGCGCCAGCAGCCCTGGCGTACTAGCGGGGGGGCCGGATACGCAGTATTTT
TRBJ2-5 | . | 14 | . | TRBV7-7 | CASSLARVGETQYF | TGTGCCAGCAGCTTGGCGAGGGTTGGAGAGACCCAGTACTTC
TRBJ2-2 | TRBD2 | 15 | . | TRBV4-2 | CASSAAGVLTGELFF | TGTGCCAGCTCGGCAGCGGGGGTCCTCACCGGGGAGCTGTTTTTT
TRBJ2-7 | . | 13 | . | TRBV7-3 | CASSLQGSDEQYF | TGTGCCAGCAGCTTACAGGGTTCCGACGAGCAGTACTTC
TRBJ1-1 | . | 13 | . | TRBV12-3/TRBV12-4 | CASSLSGNTEAFF | TGTGCCAGCAGTTTATCGGGGAACACTGAAGCTTTCTTT
TRBJ2-5 | . | 12 | . | TRBV20-1 | CSASIPEETQYF | TGCAGTGCTAGTATCCCCGAAGAGACCCAGTACTTC
TRBJ2-5 | . | 15 | . | TRBV11-2 | CASSFGPGDEETQYF | TGTGCCAGCAGCTTTGGTCCGGGGGACGAAGAGACCCAGTACTTC
TRBJ1-2 | TRBD1 | 18 | few | TRBV19 | CASSTHSPGQLPLYGYTF | TGTGCCAGTAGTACCCATTCCCCGGGACAGCTCCCCCTCTATGGCTACACCTTC
TRBJ1-1 | TRBD1 | 14 | . | TRBV30 | CAWSVTGVGAEAFF | TGTGCCTGGAGTGTGACAGGGGTGGGGGCTGAAGCTTTCTTT
TRBJ2-7 | . | 16 | . | TRBV3-1/TRBV3-2 | CASSQDGGLSKVVQYF | TGTGCCAGCAGCCAAGATGGCGGACTTTCAAAGGTCGTGCAGTACTTC
TRBJ1-1 | TRBD1 | 13 | . | TRBV5-1 | CASSRDSGTEAFF | TGCGCCAGCAGCCGGGACAGTGGGACTGAAGCTTTCTTT
TRBJ1-3 | TRBD1 | 13 | . | TRBV6-5 | CASRTGLGNTIYF | TGTGCCAGCAGGACAGGGCTCGGGAACACCATATATTTT
TRBJ2-2 | TRBD2 | 15 | few | TRBV5-1 | CASSPGTSDTGELFF | TGCGCCAGCAGCCCCGGGACTAGCGACACCGGGGAGCTGTTTTTT
TRBJ1-4 | . | 12 | . | TRBV14 | CASSHTSEKLFF | TGTGCCAGCAGCCATACTTCTGAAAAACTGTTTTTT
TRBJ2-7 | . | 13 | . | TRBV19 | CASSPYDSYEQYF | TGTGCCAGTAGTCCCTATGACTCCTACGAGCAGTACTTC
TRBJ2-3 | . | 15 | . | TRBV5-5 | CASSFGQLSTDTQYF | TGTGCCAGCAGCTTCGGACAGCTTAGCACAGATACGCAGTATTTT
TRBJ2-7 | . | 15 | . | TRBV7-8 | CASSRGSGKDYEQYF | TGTGCCAGCAGCCGAGGGTCAGGGAAGGACTACGAGCAGTACTTC
TRBJ1-1 | . | 13 | . | TRBV6-5 | CASSSTMNTEAFF | TGTGCCAGCAGTTCCACTATGAACACTGAAGCTTTCTTT
TRBJ2-3 | . | 13 | . | TRBV7-2 | CASQGPITDTQYF | TGTGCCAGTCAGGGGCCTATCACAGATACGCAGTATTTT
TRBJ1-6 | . | 17 | . | TRBV13 | CASSLEVTGGYNSPLHF | TGTGCCAGCAGCTTAGAGGTCACCGGCGGGTATAATTCACCCCTCCACTTT
TRBJ1-1 | TRBD1 | 18 | . | TRBV7-6 | CASSLHLGTGILNTEAFF | TGTGCCAGCAGCTTACATCTTGGGACAGGTATATTGAACACTGAAGCTTTCTTT
TRBJ2-7 | . | 15 | once | TRBV24-1 | CATSDRQASEGEQYF | TGTGCCACCAGTGATCGACAGGCATCCGAGGGGGAGCAGTACTTC
TRBJ2-7 | TRBD2 | 15 | . | TRBV7-2 | CASSLARGGDYEQYF | TGTGCCAGCAGCTTAGCCCGCGGGGGTGACTACGAGCAGTACTTC
TRBJ1-6 | . | 14 | . | TRBV7-2 | CASSPNRVGSPLHF | TGTGCCAGCTCCCCGAACAGGGTAGGCTCACCCCTCCACTTT
TRBJ2-6 | . | 18 | . | TRBV27 | CASSLSRGGTSGANVLTF | TGTGCCAGCAGTTTATCAAGGGGGGGGACCTCTGGGGCCAACGTCCTGACTTTC
TRBJ2-6 | TRBD1 | 15 | . | TRBV19 | CASGQGQSGANVLTF | TGTGCCTCCGGACAGGGACAATCTGGGGCCAACGTCCTGACTTTC
TRBJ2-2 | TRBD2 | 15 | . | TRBV5-5 | CASSLTSGVTGELFF | TGTGCCAGCAGCTTGACTAGCGGGGTGACCGGGGAGCTGTTTTTT
TRBJ2-5 | TRBD2 | 16 | . | TRBV7-9 | CASSPQTAGNQETQYF | TGTGCCAGCAGCCCCCAGACAGCGGGGAACCAAGAGACCCAGTACTTC